The 29 T cell receptor beta chains below all came from one sample that was sequenced in a study of radiation and T cells in renal cell carcinoma. As for treatment: treatment-naive control, cytoreductive nephrectomy. This table comes from immunoSEQ multiplex PCR, and its TCRdb copy is limited to in-frame clones, with some not included. In the table there are about 24,000 clones, roughly 50% of which are singletons. The source material was tumor tissue, sampled from a patient whose treatment was nephrectomy without radiotherapy. The receptors come from a man in his forties with renal cell carcinoma.

The chain employs TRBV6-5 and TRBJ1-2; tentative D call: TRBD1 (6 bases). Germline CDR1 MNHEY, CDR2 SVGAGI. There are 15 residues in the CDR3. Trimming shortened V by 5 bases and J by 4 bases, and 17 bases separated the two germline ends. In DNA, the CDR3 is TGTGCCAGCAGTCGCGGGGGGGCTTTTGGCTATGGCTACACCTTC. Amino acid sequence: CASSRGGAFGYGYTF.

This chain uses TRBV2 with TRBJ2-2; 9 nucleotides align to TRBD1. Germline V CDR1 and CDR2: SNHLY, FYNNEI. CDR3 length equals 19 residues. The ends lost 5 bases at V and 7 bases at J; junction bases unmatched: 20. The CDR3 reads CASSRLGSDRGRLSGELFF. For the CDR3, the DNA is TGTGCCAGCAGTCGATTGGGCTCCGACAGGGGGAGATTGAGCGGGGAGCTGTTTTTT.

This sequence joins TRBV28 and TRBJ2-1; 10 nucleotides match TRBD2. In germline, CDR1 is MDHEN, CDR2 SYDVKM. V lost 5 bases and J lost 15; bases outside the gene matches: 19. The CDR3 length is 16 residues. The CDR3 loop is CASSPGGVAGGPKRFF. The CDR3 region has the DNA TGTGCCAGCAGTCCCGGGGGGGTAGCGGGAGGCCCTAAACGGTTCTTC.

There are a few counts of this clone. The chain recombines TRBV7-8 with TRBJ1-1, with D tentatively TRBD1 (5 bases). CDR1 is SGHVS and CDR2 is FQNEAQ in the germline V gene. This CDR3 contains 14 residues. The V end lost 3 bases, the J end lost 1 base, and 9 bases lay between the germline ends. The CDR3 reads CASSLGTANTEAFF. CDR3 nucleotide sequence: TGTGCCAGCAGCTTGGGGACGGCGAACACTGAAGCTTTCTTT. The full variable domain, with the rest looked up from reference TRBV7-8 and TRBJ1-1, is GAGVSQSPRYKVAKRGQDVALRCDPISGHVSLFWYQQALGQGPEFLTYFQNEAQLDKSGLPSDRFFAERPEGSVSTLKIQRTQQEDSAVYLCASSLGTANTEAFFGQGTRLTVV.

This clone was found a few times. The chain couples TRBV12-1 to TRBJ1-2. TRBV12-1 is given as a pseudogene. The CDR3 contains 18 residues. CDR3 nucleotides: TGTGCCAGCAGCAGATTACCGGGACCTCGGAACGTGATGGATGGCTACACCTTC. Protein: CASSRLPGPRNVMDGYTF.

The rearrangement links TRBV28 to TRBJ1-6, with 10 bases identical to TRBD1. CDR3 length equals 15 residues. CDR1 is MDHEN and CDR2 is SYDVKM in the germline V gene. V trimming: 7 bases; J trimming: 5 bases; junction bases outside the gene matches: 5. The CDR3 here is CASIDGTGDNSPLHF. The CDR3 nucleotides are TGTGCCAGCATAGACGGGACAGGGGATAATTCACCCCTCCACTTT.

The chain has TRBV5-1 and TRBJ2-3; 12 nucleotides line up with TRBD2. Losses at the gene ends were 3 bases for V and 6 bases for J; bases not matched to a gene: 8. This CDR3 has 16 residues. Germline loops: CDR1 SGHRS, CDR2 YFSETQ. The CDR3 loop reads CASSSRTSGDRDTQYF. DNA for the CDR3: TGCGCCAGCAGCTCTAGGACTAGCGGGGATCGCGATACGCAGTATTTT.

This clone is classed as medium-sized (0.01 to 0.1%). V gene TRBV5-1 combines with J gene TRBJ1-2, with 10 bases fitting TRBD1. After removal of 4 bases from V and 8 bases from J, the junction contained 8 bases not matched to a gene. The CDR3 loop spans 14 amino acids. Germline-derived CDR1 and CDR2 are SGHRS and YFSETQ. The CDR3 region is CASSTGTGAEGYTF. The CDR3 DNA reads TGCGCCAGCAGCACCGGGACAGGGGCGGAAGGCTACACCTTC.

The gene calls are TRBV10-3 and TRBJ1-3; D is ambiguous. The CDR3 is made up of 16 amino acids. Germline CDR1 is ENHRY and CDR2 is SYGVKD. V lost 0 bases and J 0 bases, leaving 9 bases between the germline ends. The CDR3 DNA reads as TGTGCCATCAGTGAGTCTACGGGCTCCTCTGGAAACACCATATATTTT. This gives the protein CAISESTGSSGNTIYF.

The V and J genes are TRBV19 and TRBJ1-5; D is uncertain. The CDR3 is 13 amino acids. Trimming cost V 1 base and J 5 bases, with 6 bases left between them. CDR1 and CDR2 (germline): LNHDA, SQIVND (reference sequence). CDR3 sequence: CASSIGLYQPQHF. The DNA of the CDR3 is TGTGCCAGTAGTATAGGGCTTTATCAGCCCCAGCATTTT.

The V gene is TRBV6-5, the J gene TRBJ1-1; D is ambiguous. Trimming left V 3 bases short and J 4 bases short, with 9 bases between. The CDR3 totals 13 residues. The germline V gene encodes CDR1 MNHEY and CDR2 SVGAGI. CDR3 nucleotide sequence: TGTGCCAGCAGTTATAGGGTCACCACTGAAGCTTTCTTT. Encoded protein: CASSYRVTTEAFF.

This clone was counted many times. The CDR3 region has the DNA TGTGCCAGCAGTCGAGGGGGGGGCGGGGAGCAGTACGTC. Translating gives CASSRGGGGEQYV. This chain connects TRBV27 to TRBJ2-7; tentatively, D is TRBD2 (7 bases). The CDR3 has 13 residues. Trimming took off 5 bases at V and 7 bases at J, with 15 bases between the two ends. Germline CDR1 and CDR2: MNHEY and SMNVEV (reference sequence).

This clone was found once. The chain carries TRBV4-2 and TRBJ2-1; D is perhaps TRBD1 (6 bases). V shed 4 bases and J shed 4 bases, with 11 bases lying between them. Germline CDR1 is LGHNA and CDR2 is YNFKEQ. The CDR3 has 14 amino acids. The CDR3 loop reads CASSPKDSYNEQFF. DNA for the CDR3: TGTGCCAGCAGCCCCAAGGACAGTTACAATGAGCAGTTCTTC.

The genes are TRBV28 and TRBJ2-2; 8 nucleotides agree with TRBD1. Germline loops: CDR1 MDHEN, CDR2 SYDVKM. The CDR3 consists of 15 residues. V shed 4 bases, J shed 4 bases, and the junction held 5 bases outside the gene matches. In nucleotides, the CDR3 is TGTGCCAGCAGTTCAGGGGGCGCGGGCACCGGGGAGCTGTTTTTT. Its protein product is CASSSGGAGTGELFF. The variable domain in full, with the rest retrieved from reference TRBV28 and TRBJ2-2, is DVKVTQSSRYLVKRTGEKVFLECVQDMDHENMFWYRQDPGLGLRLIYFSYDVKMKEKGDIPEGYSVSREKKERFSLILESASTNQTSMYLCASSSGGAGTGELFFGEGSRLTVL.

V and J are TRBV15 and TRBJ2-1; a weak D match, TRBD2 (5 bases). Germline CDR1 LNHNV, CDR2 YYDKDF (reference sequence). This CDR3 is built from 11 residues. Deletions cut 3 bases from V and 11 bases from J, with 8 bases between. As DNA, the CDR3 is TGTGCCACCAGCAGTGAGGGTCAGCAGTTCTTC. This gives the protein CATSSEGQQFF.

About this clone: An end of the junction differs from the germline gene, which may be a read error. The chain links TRBV7-2 to TRBJ1-2; tentative D call: TRBD1 (5 bases). The CDR3 is 14 amino acids. CDR1 is SGHTA, CDR2 FQGNSA, per germline. CDR3 bases: TGTGCCAGCACCTTAGAGGGGCGACGTGTCGGCTACACCTTC. Translating gives CASTLEGRRVGYTF.

Judged by abundance, this clone is medium-sized. The CDR3 is CASSPTGGYNEQFF. The CDR3 region has the DNA TGTGCCAGCAGCCCCACAGGGGGCTACAATGAGCAGTTCTTC. This chain connects TRBV5-6 to TRBJ2-1; 8 bases agree with TRBD1. The CDR3 consists of 14 residues. J gave up 3 bases and V 4 bases, and 3 bases lay outside the gene matches. The germline gives CDR1 SGHDT, CDR2 YYEEEE.

This rearrangement joins TRBV19 to TRBJ2-1, with D unresolved. The germline V gene encodes CDR1 LNHDA and CDR2 SQIVND (reference sequence). V was trimmed by 3 bases and J by 0 bases, leaving 12 bases between them. This CDR3 is built from 16 residues. This chain's CDR3 is CASSMWVSSSYNEQFF. DNA of the CDR3: TGTGCCAGTAGTATGTGGGTTTCTAGCTCCTACAATGAGCAGTTCTTC.

The rearrangement uses TRBV9 and TRBJ1-1; a weak D match, TRBD1 (5 bases). The V end lost 0 bases, the J end lost 5 bases, and 11 bases lay between the germline ends. The germline V gene encodes CDR1 SGDLS and CDR2 YYNGEE. This CDR3 spans 14 amino acids. The DNA of the CDR3 is TGTGCCAGCAGCGTAGATCCAGGGCGAACTGAAGCTTTCTTT. Encoded protein: CASSVDPGRTEAFF.

This clone was counted only a few times. The J gene is TRBJ2-3, the V gene TRBV7-8, with 9 positions matching TRBD1. The CDR3 runs to 14 residues. CDR1 is SGHVS, CDR2 FQNEAQ, per germline. V gave up 5 bases and J gave up 5 bases; unmatched junction bases: 5. In DNA, the CDR3 is TGTGCCAGCAGCACCGGACAGGGGAGAGATACGCAGTATTTT. Residues: CASSTGQGRDTQYF.

V gene TRBV10-3 combines with J gene TRBJ2-1, with 9 nucleotides matching TRBD1. The CDR3 is 15 amino acids. Germline CDR1 and CDR2: ENHRY and SYGVKD. The V gene end was trimmed by 8 bases and the J gene end by 0 bases; junction bases not matched to a gene: 5. CDR3 amino acids: CAIRQGDPSYNEQFF. As DNA, the CDR3 is TGTGCCATCCGACAGGGGGACCCCTCCTACAATGAGCAGTTCTTC.

The V and J genes are TRBV7-9 and TRBJ2-2; 7 bases agree with TRBD1. The V and J ends lost 4 bases and 4 bases, in that order; junction bases with no gene match: 3. This CDR3 spans 14 amino acids. Germline CDR1 reads SEHNR; CDR2 reads FQNEAQ (reference sequence). CDR3 coding DNA: TGTGCCAGCAGCTCAAACAGGGGCACCGGGGAGCTGTTTTTT. Translation: CASSSNRGTGELFF.

The chain uses TRBV6-5 and TRBJ1-3; TRBD1 is a possible D gene (6 bases). Germline V gene lookup returns CDR1 MNHEY and CDR2 SVGAGI. The CDR3 totals 15 residues. The ends were cut back, 6 bases at V and 0 bases at J, with 12 bases in the middle. The CDR3 DNA reads TGTGCCAGCAGACAGCAGGGGAGCTCTGGAAACACCATATATTTT. It specifies CASRQQGSSGNTIYF.

The V and J genes are TRBV11-2 and TRBJ2-7, with 9 bases aligning to TRBD1. V shed 5 bases, J shed 7 bases, and the junction held 9 bases outside the gene matches. Germline loops: CDR1 SGHAT, CDR2 FQNNGV. The CDR3 extends over 14 amino acids. The CDR3 region is CASSTTTGTGEQYV. The CDR3 DNA reads as TGTGCCAGCAGCACAACGACTGGGACAGGGGAGCAGTACGTC.

The chain is built from TRBV19 and TRBJ1-1; D not resolved. The CDR3 extends over 13 amino acids. Trimming took 7 bases from V and 6 from J, leaving 15 bases between them. The germline V gene encodes CDR1 LNHDA and CDR2 SQIVND (reference sequence). As DNA, the CDR3 is TGTGCCAGTACCAATCCGGCCAACGCTGAAGCTTTCTTT. It translates to CASTNPANAEAFF.

The rearrangement joins TRBV18 to TRBJ2-1; 8 bases map to TRBD1. The CDR3 extends over 15 amino acids. The V and J ends lost 2 bases and 7 bases, in that order; junction bases with no gene match: 7. Germline V gives CDR1 KGHSH, CDR2 LQKENI. The CDR3 DNA reads TGTGCCAGCTCACCAGGACAGGGAAGCGTTAATGAGCAGTTCTTC. Protein sequence: CASSPGQGSVNEQFF.

The chain combines TRBV21-1 with TRBJ2-3; TRBD1 is taken as the D call from the table, unchecked against the DNA. TRBV21-1 has pseudogene status. The CDR3 contains 18 residues. CDR3 in DNA: TGTGCCAGCAGCAAAGAGTTCAGGGGACAGGGGGCTTTAGATACGCAGTATTTT. Its protein is CASSKEFRGQGALDTQYF.

Only one count was recorded for this clone. The chain carries TRBV30 and TRBJ2-3; TRBD1 matches 8 bases. V lost 8 bases and J lost 6; bases outside the gene matches: 4. Germline V gene data show CDR1 as GTSNPN and CDR2 as SVGIG (reference sequence). There are 11 residues in the CDR3. CDR3 sequence (DNA): TGTGCCAACCGGGACAGGGATACGCAGTATTTT. Amino acid sequence: CANRDRDTQYF.

This chain connects TRBV27 to TRBJ1-5; 7 bases agree with TRBD1. Germline trimming cut 5 bases from V and 3 bases from J; bases unmatched to any gene: 7. CDR1 and CDR2 (germline): MNHEY, SMNVEV (reference sequence). This CDR3 has 15 amino acids. CDR3 in amino acids: CASSAYRGDNQPQHF. The DNA for the CDR3 is TGTGCCAGCAGTGCCTACAGGGGAGACAATCAGCCCCAGCATTTT.